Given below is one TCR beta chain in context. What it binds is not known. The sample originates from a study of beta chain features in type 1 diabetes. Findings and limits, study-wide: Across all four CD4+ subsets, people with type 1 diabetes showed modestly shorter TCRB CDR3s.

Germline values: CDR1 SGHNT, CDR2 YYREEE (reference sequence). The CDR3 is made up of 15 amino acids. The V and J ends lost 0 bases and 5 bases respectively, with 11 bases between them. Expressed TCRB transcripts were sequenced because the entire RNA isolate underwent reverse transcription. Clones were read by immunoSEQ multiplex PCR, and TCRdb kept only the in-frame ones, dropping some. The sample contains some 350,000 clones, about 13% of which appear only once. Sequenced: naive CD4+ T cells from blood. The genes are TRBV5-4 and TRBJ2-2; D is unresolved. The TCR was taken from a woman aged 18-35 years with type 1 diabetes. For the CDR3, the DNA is TGTGCCAGCAGCTTGGATCTAGTAAGAACCGGGGAGCTGTTTTTT. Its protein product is CASSLDLVRTGELFF. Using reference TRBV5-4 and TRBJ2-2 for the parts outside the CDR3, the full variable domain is ETGVTQSPTHLIKTRGQQVTLRCSSQSGHNTVSWYQQALGQGPQFIFQYYREEENGRGNFPPRFSGLQFPNYSSELNVNALELDDSALYLCASSLDLVRTGELFFGEGSRLTVL.